This T cell receptor beta chain was sequenced for a study of T cells in Graves' hyperthyroidism and ophthalmopathy. Study-level results: Ophthalmopathy and stable hyperthyroidism were told apart by a 13 V-J model. In the blood, most expanded thyroid clonotypes above 0.001 appeared as well.

The study enrolled patients aged 18 to 65 with newly diagnosed hyperthyroidism of under 2 months' duration. Based on clinical symptoms, serum thyroxine and TRAb, thyroid ultrasound and orbital computed tomography, diagnoses were reached. This clonotype was detected many times. Its antigen is still unknown. The junction departs from germline at one end; a sequencing error may be responsible. The length of the CDR3 is 11 residues. Researchers took RNA transcripts and amplified the TCR beta CDR3 regions from them. HTBI primers drove first-round RT-PCR of the TCR CDR3. TCRdb re-called the multiplex PCR reads with MiXCR, one entry per CDR3 protein. The data hold more than 500,000 distinct CDR3 sequences, with 14% observed a single time.

Sequences were obtained from blood. The chain has TRBV12-3 or TRBV12-4 and TRBJ2-2, with D unresolved. The sequence was collected from a woman between 35 and 50 years old with Graves' hyperthyroidism. DNA for the CDR3: TGTGCCATCAGTTGGACCGGGGAGCTGTTTTTT. Translated, it gives CAISWTGELFF.